This T cell receptor (beta chain) was observed in a study of response to subunit inactivated influenza vaccine. TCRdb recomputed calls from the RT-PCR reads with MiXCR, one row per CDR3 protein. The sample gives 530,000 or so distinct CDR3 sequences, approximately 12% of which show up once; about 10% is in the top ten. As regards this clonotype: The germline gene is not matched at one end of the junction; a read error may be the cause.

The CDR3 runs to 18 residues. CDR1 and CDR2 (germline): DFQATT, SNEGSKA (reference sequence). The V gene is TRBV20-1, the J gene TRBJ2-2; TRBD2 aligns across 13 bases. The source of this sequence is a man between 50 and 59 years old who received an inactivated influenza vaccine. The material was PBMCs from blood, obtained on the day of vaccination. CDR3 sequence (DNA): TGCTGTGCTAGAGACGGACTAGCGGGAGATTCGTACACCGGGGAGCTGTTTTTT. This codes for CCARDGLAGDSYTGELFF.